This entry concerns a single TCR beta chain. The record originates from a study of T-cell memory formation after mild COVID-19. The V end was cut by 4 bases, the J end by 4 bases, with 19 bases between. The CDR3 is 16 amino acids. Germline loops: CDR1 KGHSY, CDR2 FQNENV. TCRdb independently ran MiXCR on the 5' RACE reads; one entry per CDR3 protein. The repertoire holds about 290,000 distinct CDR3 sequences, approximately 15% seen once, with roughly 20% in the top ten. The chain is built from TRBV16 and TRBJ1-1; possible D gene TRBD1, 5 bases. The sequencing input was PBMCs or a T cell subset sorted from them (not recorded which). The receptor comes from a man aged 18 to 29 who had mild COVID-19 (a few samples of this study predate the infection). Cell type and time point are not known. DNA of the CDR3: TGTGCCAGCAGCCCAACATACAGGTTAGAGGGCACTGAAGCTTTCTTT. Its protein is CASSPTYRLEGTEAFF.